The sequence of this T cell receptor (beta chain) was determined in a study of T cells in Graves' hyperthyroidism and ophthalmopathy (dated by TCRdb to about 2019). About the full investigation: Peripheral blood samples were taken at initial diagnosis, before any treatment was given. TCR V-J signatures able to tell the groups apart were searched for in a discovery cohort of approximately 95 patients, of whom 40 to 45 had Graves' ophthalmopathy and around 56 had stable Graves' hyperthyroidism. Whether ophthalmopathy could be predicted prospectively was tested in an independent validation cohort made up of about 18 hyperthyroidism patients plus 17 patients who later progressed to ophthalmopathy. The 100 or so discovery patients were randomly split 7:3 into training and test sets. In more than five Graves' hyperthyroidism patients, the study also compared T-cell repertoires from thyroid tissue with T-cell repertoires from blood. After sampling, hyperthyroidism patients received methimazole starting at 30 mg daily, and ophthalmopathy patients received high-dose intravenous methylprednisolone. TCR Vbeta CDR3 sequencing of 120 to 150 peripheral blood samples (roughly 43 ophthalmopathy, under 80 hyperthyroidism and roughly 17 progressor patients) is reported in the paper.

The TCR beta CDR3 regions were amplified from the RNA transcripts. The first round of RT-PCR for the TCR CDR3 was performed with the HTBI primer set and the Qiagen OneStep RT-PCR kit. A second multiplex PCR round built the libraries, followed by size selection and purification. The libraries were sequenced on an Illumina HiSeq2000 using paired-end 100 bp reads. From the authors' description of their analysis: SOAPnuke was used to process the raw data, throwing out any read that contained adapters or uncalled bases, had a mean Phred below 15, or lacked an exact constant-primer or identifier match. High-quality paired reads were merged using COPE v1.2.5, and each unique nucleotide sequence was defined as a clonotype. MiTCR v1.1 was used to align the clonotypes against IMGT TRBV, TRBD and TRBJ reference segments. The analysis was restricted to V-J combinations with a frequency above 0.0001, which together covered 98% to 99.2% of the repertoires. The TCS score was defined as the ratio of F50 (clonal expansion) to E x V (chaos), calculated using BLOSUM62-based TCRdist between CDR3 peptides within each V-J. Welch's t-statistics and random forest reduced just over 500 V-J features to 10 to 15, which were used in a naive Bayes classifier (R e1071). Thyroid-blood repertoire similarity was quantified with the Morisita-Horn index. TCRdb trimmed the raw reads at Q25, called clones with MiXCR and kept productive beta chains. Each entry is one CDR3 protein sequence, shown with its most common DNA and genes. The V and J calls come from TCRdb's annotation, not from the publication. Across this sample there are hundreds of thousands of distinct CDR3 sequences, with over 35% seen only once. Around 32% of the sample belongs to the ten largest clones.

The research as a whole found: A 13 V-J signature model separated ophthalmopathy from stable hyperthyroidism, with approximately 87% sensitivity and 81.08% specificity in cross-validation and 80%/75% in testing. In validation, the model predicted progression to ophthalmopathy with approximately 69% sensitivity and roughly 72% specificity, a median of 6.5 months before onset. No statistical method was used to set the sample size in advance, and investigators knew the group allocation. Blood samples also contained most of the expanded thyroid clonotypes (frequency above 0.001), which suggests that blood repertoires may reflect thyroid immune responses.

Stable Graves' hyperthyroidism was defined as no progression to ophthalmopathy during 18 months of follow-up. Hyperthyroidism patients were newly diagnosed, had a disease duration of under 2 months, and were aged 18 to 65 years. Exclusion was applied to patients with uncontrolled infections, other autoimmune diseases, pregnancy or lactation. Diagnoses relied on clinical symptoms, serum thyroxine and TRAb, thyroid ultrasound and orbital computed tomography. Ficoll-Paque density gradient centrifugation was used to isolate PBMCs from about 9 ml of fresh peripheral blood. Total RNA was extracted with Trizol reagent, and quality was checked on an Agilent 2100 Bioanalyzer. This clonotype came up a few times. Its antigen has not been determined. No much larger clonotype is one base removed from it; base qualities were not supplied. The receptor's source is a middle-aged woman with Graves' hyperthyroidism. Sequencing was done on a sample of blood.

The DNA is TGTGCCAGCAGCTCCGGGACAGGCTTACTCACTGAAGCTTTCTTT. Its protein is CASSSGTGLLTEAFF. The chain employs TRBV7-3 and TRBJ1-1; a stretch of 8 junction bases matches TRBD1. The CDR3 goes from the cysteine to the phenylalanine over 15 residues. Only the CDR3 DNA is retained, 45 bases long and in frame from the first base. For this chain, trimming is 4 bases at the V end and 4 bases at the J end, and the number of junction bases without a gene match is 8. CDR1 SGHTA and CDR2 FQGTGA are derived from the germline V gene. Where the CDR3 stops, the reference TRBV7-3 and TRBJ1-1 genes take over; the full variable domain is GAGVSQTPSNKVTEKGKYVELRCDPISGHTALYWYRQSLGQGPEFLIYFQGTGAADDSGLPNDRFFAVRPEGSVSTLKIQRTERGDSAVYLCASSSGTGLLTEAFFGQGTRLTVV.